A single T cell receptor beta chain is shown here with its context. Its matching antigen is unknown. Germline and junction disagree at one end, which may indicate a read error. As for the donors, each was a healthy bone marrow donor. The data were taken from a study of cytomegalovirus exposure and HLA in healthy donors. About the study: About 80 million unique TCRs, all from HLA-typed donors, were included in an early release of the data. Study-level findings and limits: Later work associated roughly 17,000 TCR beta sequences with HLA alleles at 0.05 false discovery rate. Exclusion applied to some V segments, including TRBV6-2 and TRBV6-3, as they were indistinguishable.

The PCR employed 60 Vbeta primers together with 13 Jbeta primers. Sequencing was performed with immunoSEQ multiplex PCR; in TCRdb, only in-frame clones are kept and a portion is missing. Of tens of thousands of clones in the sample, approximately 80% were seen once. The germline V gene has CDR1 SSHAT and CDR2 FNYEAQ (reference sequence). CDR3 length: 13 amino acids. The chain carries TRBV7-7 and TRBJ2-1; D is unresolved. Sequencing was done on a sample of PBMCs. This clonotype was sampled from a female donor in good health and CMV-seronegative. The CDR3 sequence: CASSLSQYNEQFF. The CDR3 coding sequence is TGTGCTAGCAGCTTGTCGCAGTACAATGAGCAGTTCTTC.